The source of this T cell receptor beta chain is a study of blood T cell repertoires in COVID-19. Background on the study: PBMCs, B-cell-depleted T cells, or T cells were the source of the cDNA or gDNA that made up the material.

Data came from immunoSEQ multiplex PCR; TCRdb stores just in-frame clones and leaves some out. The sample lists about 42,000 clones; about 82% were seen once. Germline V gives CDR1 MNHNY, CDR2 SVGAGI (reference sequence). The CDR3 is made up of 14 amino acids. The J segment lost 5 bases and the V segment lost 8 bases, leaving 4 bases of the junction unmatched. The clonotype was recovered from a man between 65 and 85 years old with acute or convalescent COVID-19. Sequencing was carried out using peripheral blood. This sequence joins TRBV6-6 and TRBJ1-6; 9 nucleotides line up with TRBD1. In DNA form, the CDR3 reads TGTGCCAGCGGACAGGGGTTGGATAATTCACCCCTCCACTTT. It encodes CASGQGLDNSPLHF.